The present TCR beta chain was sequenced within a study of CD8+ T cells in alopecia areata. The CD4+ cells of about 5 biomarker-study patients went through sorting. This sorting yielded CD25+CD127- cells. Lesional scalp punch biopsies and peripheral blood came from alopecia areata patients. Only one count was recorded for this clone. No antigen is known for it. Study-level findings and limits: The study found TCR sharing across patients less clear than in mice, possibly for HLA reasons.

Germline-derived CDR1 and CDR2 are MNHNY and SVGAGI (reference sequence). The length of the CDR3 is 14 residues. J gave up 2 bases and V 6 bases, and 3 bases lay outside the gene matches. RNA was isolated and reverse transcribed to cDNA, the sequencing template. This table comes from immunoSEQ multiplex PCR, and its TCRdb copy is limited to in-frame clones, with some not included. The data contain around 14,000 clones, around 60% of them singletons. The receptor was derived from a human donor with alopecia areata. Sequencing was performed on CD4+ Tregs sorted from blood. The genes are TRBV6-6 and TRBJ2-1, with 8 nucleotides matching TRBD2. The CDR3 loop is CASRNSGAYNEQFF. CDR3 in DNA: TGTGCCAGCAGAAATAGCGGGGCCTACAATGAGCAGTTCTTC.